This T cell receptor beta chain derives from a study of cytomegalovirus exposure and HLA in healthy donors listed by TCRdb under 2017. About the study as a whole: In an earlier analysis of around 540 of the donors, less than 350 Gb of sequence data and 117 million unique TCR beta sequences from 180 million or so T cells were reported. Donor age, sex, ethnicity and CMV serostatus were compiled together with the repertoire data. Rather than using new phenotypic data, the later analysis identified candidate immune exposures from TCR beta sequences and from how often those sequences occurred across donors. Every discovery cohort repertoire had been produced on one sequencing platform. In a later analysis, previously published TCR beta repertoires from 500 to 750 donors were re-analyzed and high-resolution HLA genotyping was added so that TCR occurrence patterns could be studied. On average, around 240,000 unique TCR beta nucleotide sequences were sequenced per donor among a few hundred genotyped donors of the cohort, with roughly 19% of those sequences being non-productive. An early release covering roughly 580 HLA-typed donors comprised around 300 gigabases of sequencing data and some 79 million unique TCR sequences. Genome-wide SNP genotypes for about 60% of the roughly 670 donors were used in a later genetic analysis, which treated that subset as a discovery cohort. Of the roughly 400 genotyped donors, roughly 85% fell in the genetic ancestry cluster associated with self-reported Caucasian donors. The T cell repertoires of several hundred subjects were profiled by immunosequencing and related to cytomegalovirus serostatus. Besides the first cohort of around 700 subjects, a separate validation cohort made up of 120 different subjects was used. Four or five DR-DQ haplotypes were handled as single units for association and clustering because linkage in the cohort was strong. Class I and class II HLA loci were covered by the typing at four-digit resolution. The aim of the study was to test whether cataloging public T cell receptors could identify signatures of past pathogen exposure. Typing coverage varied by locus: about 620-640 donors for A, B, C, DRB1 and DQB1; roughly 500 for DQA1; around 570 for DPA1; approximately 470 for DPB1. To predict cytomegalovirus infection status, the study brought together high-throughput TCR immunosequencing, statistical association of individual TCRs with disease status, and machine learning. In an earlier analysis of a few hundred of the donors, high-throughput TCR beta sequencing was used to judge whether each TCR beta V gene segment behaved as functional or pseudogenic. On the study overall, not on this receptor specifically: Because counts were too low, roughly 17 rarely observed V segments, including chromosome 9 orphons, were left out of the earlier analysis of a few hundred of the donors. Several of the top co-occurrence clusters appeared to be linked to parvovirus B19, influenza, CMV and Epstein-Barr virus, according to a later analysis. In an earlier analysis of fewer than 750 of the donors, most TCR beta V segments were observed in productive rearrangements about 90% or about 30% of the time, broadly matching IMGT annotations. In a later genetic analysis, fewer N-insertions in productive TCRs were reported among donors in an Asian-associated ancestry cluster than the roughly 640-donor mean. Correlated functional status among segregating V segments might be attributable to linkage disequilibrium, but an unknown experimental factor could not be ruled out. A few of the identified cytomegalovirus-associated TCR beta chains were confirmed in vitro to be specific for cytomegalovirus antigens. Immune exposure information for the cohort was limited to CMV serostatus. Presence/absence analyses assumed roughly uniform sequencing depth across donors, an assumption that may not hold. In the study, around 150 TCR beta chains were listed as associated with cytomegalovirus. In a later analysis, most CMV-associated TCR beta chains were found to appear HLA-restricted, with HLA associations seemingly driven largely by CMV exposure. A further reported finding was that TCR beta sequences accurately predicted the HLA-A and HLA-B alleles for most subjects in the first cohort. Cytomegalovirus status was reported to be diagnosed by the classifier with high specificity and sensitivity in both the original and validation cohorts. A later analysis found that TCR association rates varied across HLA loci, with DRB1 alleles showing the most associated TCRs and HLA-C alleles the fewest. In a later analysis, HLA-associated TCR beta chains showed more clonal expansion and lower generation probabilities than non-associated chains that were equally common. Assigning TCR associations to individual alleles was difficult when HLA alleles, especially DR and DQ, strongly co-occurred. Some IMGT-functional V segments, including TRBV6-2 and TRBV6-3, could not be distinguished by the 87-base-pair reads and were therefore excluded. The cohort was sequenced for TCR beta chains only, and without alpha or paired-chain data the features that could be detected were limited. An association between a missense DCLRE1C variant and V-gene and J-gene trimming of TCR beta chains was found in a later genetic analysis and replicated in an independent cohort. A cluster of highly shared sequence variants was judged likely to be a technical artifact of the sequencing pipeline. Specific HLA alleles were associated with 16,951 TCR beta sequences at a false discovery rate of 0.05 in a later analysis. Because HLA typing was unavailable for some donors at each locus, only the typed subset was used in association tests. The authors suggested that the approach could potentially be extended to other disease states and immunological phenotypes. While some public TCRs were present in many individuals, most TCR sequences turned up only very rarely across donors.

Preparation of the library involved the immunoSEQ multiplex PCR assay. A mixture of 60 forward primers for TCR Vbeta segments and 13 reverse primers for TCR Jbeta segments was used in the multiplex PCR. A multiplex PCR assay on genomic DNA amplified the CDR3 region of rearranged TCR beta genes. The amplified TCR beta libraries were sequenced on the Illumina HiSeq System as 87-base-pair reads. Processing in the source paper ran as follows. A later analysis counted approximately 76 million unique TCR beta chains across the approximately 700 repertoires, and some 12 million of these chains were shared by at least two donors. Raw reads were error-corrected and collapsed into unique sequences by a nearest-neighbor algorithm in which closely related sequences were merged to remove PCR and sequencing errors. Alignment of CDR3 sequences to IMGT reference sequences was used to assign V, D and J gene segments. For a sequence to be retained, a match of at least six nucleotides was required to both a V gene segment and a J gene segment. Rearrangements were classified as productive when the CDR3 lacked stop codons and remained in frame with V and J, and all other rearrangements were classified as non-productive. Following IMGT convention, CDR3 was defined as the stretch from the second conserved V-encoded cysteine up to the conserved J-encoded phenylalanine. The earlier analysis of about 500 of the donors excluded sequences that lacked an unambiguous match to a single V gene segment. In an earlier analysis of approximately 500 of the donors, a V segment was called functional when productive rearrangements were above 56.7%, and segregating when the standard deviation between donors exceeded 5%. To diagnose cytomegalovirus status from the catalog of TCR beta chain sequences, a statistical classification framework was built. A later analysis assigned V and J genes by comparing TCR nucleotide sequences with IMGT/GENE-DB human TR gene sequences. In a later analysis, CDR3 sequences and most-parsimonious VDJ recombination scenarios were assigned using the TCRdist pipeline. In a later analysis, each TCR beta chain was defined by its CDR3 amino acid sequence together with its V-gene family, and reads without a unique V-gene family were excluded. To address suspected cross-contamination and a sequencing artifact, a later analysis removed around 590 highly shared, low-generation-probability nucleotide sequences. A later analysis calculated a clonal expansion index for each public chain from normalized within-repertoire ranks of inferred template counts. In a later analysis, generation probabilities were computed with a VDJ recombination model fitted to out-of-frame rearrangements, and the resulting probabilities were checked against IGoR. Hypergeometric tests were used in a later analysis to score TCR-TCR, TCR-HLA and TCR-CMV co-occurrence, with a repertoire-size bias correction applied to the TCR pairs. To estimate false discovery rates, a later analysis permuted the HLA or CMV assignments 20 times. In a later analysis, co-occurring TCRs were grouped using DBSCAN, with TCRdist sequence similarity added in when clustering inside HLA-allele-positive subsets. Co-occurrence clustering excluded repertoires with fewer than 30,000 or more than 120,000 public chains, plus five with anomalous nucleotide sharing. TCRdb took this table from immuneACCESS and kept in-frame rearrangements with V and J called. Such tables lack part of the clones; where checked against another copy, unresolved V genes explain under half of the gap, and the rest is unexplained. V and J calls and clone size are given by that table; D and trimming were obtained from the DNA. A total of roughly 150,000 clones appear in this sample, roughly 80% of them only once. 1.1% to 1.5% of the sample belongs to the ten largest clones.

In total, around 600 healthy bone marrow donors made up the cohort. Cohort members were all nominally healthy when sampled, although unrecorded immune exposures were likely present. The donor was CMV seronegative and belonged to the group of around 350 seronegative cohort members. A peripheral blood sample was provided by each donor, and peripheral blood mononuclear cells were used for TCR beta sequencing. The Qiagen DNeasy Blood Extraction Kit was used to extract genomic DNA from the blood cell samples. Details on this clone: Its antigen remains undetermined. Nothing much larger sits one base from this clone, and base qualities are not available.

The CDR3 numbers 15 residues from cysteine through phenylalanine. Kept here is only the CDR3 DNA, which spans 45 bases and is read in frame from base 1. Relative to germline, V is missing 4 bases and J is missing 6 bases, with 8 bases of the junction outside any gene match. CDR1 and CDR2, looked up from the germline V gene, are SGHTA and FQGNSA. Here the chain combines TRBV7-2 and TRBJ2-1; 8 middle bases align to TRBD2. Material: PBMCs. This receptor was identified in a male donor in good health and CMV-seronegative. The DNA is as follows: TGTGCCAGCAGCTCAGCGGGGGCCCGGGCCAATGAGCAGTTCTTC. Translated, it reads CASSSAGARANEQFF.